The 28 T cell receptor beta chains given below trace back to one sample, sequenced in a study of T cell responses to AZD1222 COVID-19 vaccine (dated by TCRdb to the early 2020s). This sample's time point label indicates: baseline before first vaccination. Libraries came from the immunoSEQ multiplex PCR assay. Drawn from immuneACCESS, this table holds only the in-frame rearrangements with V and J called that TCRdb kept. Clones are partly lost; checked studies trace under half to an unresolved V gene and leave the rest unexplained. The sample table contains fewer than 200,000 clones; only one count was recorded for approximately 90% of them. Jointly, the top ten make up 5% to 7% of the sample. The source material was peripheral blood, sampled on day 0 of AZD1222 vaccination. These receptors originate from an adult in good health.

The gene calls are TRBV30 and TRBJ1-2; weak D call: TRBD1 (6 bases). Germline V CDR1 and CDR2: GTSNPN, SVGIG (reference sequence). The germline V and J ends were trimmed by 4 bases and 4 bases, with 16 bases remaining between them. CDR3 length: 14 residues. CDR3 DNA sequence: TGTGCCTGGAAGGGCAGGGGCCCTAGCTATGGCTACACCTTC. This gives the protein CAWKGRGPSYGYTF.

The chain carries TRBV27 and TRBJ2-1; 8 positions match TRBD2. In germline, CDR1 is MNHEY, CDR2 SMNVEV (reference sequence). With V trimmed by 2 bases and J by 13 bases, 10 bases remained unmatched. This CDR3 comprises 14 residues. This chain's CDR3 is CASSLVSGDQAQFF. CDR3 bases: TGTGCCAGCAGTTTAGTTAGCGGGGATCAGGCTCAGTTCTTC.

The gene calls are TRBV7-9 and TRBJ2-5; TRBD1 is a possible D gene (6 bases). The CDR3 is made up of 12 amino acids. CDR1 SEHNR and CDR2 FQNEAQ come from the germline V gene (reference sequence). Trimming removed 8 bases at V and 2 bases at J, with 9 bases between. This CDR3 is CASGGQQETQYF. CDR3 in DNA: TGTGCCAGCGGTGGACAGCAAGAGACCCAGTACTTC.

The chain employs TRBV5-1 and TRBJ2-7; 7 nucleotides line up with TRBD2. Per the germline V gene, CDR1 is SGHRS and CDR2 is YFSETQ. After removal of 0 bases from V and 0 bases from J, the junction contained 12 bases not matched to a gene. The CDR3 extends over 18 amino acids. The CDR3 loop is CASSLAAGTTSSSYEQYF. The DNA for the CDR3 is TGCGCCAGCAGCTTGGCCGCCGGGACGACTAGCAGCTCCTACGAGCAGTACTTC.

In DNA form, the CDR3 reads TGCGCCAGCAGCCGGGGACTAGCGGGAGGGTCATCCGGGGAGCTGTTTTTT. Translating it yields CASSRGLAGGSSGELFF. The chain couples TRBV4-3 to TRBJ2-2; 16 bases are shared with TRBD2. CDR1 LGHNA and CDR2 YSLEER come from the germline V gene. This CDR3 has 17 residues. J lost 6 bases, V lost 4 bases, and 5 bases had no gene match.

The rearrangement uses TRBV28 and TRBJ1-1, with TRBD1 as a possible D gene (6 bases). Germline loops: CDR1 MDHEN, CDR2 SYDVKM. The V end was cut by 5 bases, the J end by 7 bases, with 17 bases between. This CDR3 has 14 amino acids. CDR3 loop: CASSIQGFWLEAFF. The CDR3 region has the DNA TGTGCCAGCAGTATACAGGGTTTTTGGCTTGAAGCTTTCTTT.

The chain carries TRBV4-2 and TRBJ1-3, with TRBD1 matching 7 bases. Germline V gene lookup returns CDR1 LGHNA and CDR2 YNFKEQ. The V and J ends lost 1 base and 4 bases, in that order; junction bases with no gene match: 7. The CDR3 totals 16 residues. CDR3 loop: CASSQATGVAGNTIYF. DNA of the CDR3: TGTGCCAGCAGCCAAGCCACAGGGGTCGCCGGAAACACCATATATTTT.

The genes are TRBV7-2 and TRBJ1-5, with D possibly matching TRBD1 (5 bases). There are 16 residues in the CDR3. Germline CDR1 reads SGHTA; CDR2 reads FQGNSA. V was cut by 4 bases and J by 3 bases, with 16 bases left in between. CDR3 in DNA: TGTGCCAGCAGCTCCCTGGGGGGACCAAACAATCAGCCCCAGCATTTT. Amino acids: CASSSLGGPNNQPQHF.

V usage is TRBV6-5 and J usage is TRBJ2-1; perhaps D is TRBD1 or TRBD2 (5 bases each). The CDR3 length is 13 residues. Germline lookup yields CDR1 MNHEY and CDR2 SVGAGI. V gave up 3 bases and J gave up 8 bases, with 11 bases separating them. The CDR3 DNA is TGTGCCAGCAGTTATGGGGGTAGGGATGAGCAGTTCTTC. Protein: CASSYGGRDEQFF.

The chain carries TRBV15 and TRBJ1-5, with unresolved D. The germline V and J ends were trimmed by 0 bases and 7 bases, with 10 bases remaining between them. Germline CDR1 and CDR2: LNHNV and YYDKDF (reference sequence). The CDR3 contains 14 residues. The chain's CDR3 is CATSREVPGQPQHF. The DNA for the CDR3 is TGTGCCACCAGCAGAGAGGTGCCGGGCCAGCCCCAGCATTTT.

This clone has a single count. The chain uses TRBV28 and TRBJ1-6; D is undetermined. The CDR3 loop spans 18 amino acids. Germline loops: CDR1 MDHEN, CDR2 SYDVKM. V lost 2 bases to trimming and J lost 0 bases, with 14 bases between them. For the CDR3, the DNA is TGTGCCAGCAGTTTACCCCTGACAACAAGCTCCTATAATTCACCCCTCCACTTT. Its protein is CASSLPLTTSSYNSPLHF.

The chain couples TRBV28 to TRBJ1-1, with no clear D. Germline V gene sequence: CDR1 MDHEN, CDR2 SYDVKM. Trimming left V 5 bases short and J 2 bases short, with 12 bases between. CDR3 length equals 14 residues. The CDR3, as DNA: TGTGCCAGCAGTCCTGGACGGAGAAACACTGAAGCTTTCTTT. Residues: CASSPGRRNTEAFF.

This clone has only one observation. The CDR3 DNA is TGTGCCAGCCCCCGCCGGGACAGATACAATGAGCAGTTCTTC. Translation gives CASPRRDRYNEQFF. The gene calls are TRBV25-1 and TRBJ2-1; 7 bases align to TRBD1. Germline V gene lookup returns CDR1 MGHDK and CDR2 SYGVNS. The CDR3 runs 14 residues. V gave up 8 bases and J gave up 4 bases; unmatched junction bases: 8.

CDR3 sequence reads: CASSSSSVGTQYF. In nucleotides, the CDR3 is TGTGCCAGCAGCTCCAGCTCGGTGGGGACCCAGTACTTC. The chain employs TRBV5-4 and TRBJ2-5; D unresolved. The CDR3 loop spans 13 amino acids. The germline V gene has CDR1 SGHNT and CDR2 YYREEE (reference sequence). Trimming left V 3 bases short and J 7 bases short, with 13 bases between.

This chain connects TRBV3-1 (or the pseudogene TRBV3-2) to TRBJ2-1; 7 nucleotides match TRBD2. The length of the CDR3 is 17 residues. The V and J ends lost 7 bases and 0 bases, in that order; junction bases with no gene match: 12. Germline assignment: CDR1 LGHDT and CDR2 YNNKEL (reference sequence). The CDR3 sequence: CASTPGGGHSSYNEQFF. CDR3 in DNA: TGTGCCAGCACCCCGGGAGGCGGCCACAGCTCCTACAATGAGCAGTTCTTC.

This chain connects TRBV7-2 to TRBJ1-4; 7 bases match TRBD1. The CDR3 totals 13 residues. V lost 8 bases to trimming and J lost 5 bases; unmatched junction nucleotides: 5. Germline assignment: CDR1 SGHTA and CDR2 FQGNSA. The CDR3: CASGRGQNEKLFF. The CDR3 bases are TGTGCCAGCGGCCGGGGACAGAATGAAAAACTGTTTTTT.

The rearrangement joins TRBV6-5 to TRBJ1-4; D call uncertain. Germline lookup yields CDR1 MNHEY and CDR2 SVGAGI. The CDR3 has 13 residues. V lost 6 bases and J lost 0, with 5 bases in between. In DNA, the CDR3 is TGTGCCAGCAGACGGGCAACTAATGAAAAACTGTTTTTT. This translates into CASRRATNEKLFF.

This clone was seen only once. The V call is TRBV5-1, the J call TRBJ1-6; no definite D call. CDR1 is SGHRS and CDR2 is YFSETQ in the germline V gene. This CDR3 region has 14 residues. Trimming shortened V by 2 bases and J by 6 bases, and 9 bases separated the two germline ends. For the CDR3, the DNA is TGCGCCAGCAGCTTTGGACGGATTAATTCACCCCTCCACTTT. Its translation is CASSFGRINSPLHF. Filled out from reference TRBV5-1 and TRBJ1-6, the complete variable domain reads KAGVTQTPRYLIKTRGQQVTLSCSPISGHRSVSWYQQTPGQGLQFLFEYFSETQRNKGNFPGRFSGRQFSNSRSEMNVSTLELGDSALYLCASSFGRINSPLHFGNGTRLTVT.

The CDR3 nucleotides are TGTGCCAGCAGCTTTGGGGGACGAGGAGAACGGTCTGGCACCTTC. Its translation: CASSFGGRGERSGTF. The chain is built from TRBV5-8 and TRBJ1-2; TRBD1 is a possible D gene (5 bases). This CDR3 is built from 15 residues. Germline V CDR1 and CDR2: SGHTS, YDEGEE. With 2 bases removed from V and 13 bases from J, the gap between germline ends came to 24 bases.

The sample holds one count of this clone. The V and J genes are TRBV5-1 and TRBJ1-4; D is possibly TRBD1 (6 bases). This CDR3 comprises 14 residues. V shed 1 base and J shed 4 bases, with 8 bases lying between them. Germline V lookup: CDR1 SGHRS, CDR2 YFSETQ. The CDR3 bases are TGCGCCAGCAGCTTGCGGACAGATAATGAAAAACTGTTTTTT. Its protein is CASSLRTDNEKLFF.

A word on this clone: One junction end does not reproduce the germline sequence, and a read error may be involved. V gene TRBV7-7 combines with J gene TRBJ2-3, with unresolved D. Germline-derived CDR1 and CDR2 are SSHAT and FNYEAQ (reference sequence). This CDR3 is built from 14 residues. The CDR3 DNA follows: TGTGCTAGCAGCGCCCTGACCACCACAGATACGCAGTATTTT. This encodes CASSALTTTDTQYF.

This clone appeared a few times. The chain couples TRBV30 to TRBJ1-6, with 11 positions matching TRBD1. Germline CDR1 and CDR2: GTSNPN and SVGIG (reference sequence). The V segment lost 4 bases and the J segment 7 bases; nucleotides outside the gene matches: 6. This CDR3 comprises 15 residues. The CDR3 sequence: CAWNRGTGGNSPLHF. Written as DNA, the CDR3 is TGTGCCTGGAATCGAGGGACAGGGGGAAATTCACCCCTCCACTTT.

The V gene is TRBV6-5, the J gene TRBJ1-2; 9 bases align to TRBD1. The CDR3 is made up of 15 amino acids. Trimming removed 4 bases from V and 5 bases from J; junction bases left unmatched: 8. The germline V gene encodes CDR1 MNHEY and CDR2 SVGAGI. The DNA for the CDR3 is TGTGCCAGCAGTTTAAACCCGGGACAGGGTTATGGCTACACCTTC. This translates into CASSLNPGQGYGYTF.

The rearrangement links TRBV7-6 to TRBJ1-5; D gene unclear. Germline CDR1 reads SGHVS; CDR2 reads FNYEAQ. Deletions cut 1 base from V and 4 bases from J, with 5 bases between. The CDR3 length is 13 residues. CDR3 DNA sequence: TGTGCCAGCAGCTTAGAGGAGAATCAGCCCCAGCATTTT. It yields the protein CASSLEENQPQHF.

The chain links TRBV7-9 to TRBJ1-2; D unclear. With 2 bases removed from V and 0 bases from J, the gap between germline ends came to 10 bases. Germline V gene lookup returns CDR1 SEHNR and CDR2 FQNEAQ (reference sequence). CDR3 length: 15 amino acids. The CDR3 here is CASSLRAETNYGYTF. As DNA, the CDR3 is TGTGCCAGCAGCTTACGAGCAGAGACTAACTATGGCTACACCTTC.

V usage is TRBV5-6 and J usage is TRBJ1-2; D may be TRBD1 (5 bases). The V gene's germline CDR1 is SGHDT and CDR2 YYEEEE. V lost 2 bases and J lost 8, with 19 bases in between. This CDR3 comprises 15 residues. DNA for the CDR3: TGTGCCAGCAGCTTCGGTGGGGCCTGGCAAAAGGGCTACACCTTC. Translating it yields CASSFGGAWQKGYTF.

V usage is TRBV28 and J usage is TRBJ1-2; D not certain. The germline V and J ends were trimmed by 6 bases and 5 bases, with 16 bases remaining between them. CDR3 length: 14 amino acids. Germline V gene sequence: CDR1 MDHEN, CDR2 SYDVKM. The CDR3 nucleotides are TGTGCCAGCAGCCGGGAGTCGCTCTCTTATGGCTACACCTTC. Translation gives CASSRESLSYGYTF.

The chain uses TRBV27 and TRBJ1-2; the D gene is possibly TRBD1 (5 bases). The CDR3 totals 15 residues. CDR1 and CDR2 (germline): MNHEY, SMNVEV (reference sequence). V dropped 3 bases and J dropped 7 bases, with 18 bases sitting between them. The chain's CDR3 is CASSFYTGTVGGYTF. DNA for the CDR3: TGTGCCAGCAGTTTCTATACCGGGACGGTCGGTGGCTACACCTTC.